This TCR beta chain comes out of a study of CXCR3-negative and CXCR3-positive naive CD8 T cells. Study details: The libraries together contributed about 130 million TRB reads, each supplying about 1.5 +/- 0.3 million.

5' RACE with UMI labels generated the TRB cDNA libraries. TCRdb re-called the 5' RACE reads and gives one entry per CDR3 protein, without DNA. The sample has about 6,700 distinct CDR3 sequences. The receptor comes from a human donor in good health. Some clones in this sample may be carry-over from other donors' samples. Sequencing input: naive CXCR3- CD8+ T cells from blood. Described subset: CD45RO-CCR7+CD27+CD95- naive CD8+ T cells lacking CXCR3 (TNR3-).

Here the CDR3 reads CASSHPTGVPNGYTF. The rearrangement uses TRBV14 and TRBJ1-2; the TCRdb D gene call, TRBD1, has no DNA to confirm it. The CDR3 consists of 15 residues. Germline CDR1 SGHDN, CDR2 FVKESK.